These T cell receptor beta chains were read from a single sample in a study of cytomegalovirus exposure and HLA in healthy donors. Assay used: immunoSEQ multiplex PCR; TCRdb lists only in-frame clones, some missing. Of under 150,000 clones listed, 80% to 90% were seen once; the top ten hold less than 2%. The specimen sequenced was PBMCs. These receptors were collected from a woman in her late teens or twenties in good health and CMV-seronegative. Each CDR3 is given with its conserved first and last residue. Not all rows give a size; the values are once, few, many and, for expanded clones, a class.

TRBJ2-1	TRBV27	.	CASSTRTSPTYNEQFF
TRBJ2-5	TRBV7-6	.	CASSLWGSREETQYF
TRBJ2-5	TRBV9	.	CASSVGGGAQETQYF
TRBJ2-7	TRBV7-2	.	CASSLNLLTYEQYF
TRBJ1-2	TRBV19	once	CASSTTHTGGNGYTF
TRBJ2-5	TRBV11-3	.	CASSSIVAAQETQYF
TRBJ2-7	TRBV6-5	once	CASRETGGHEQYF
TRBJ2-3	TRBV19	.	CASSTLAGGHTDTQYF
TRBJ2-5	TRBV5-4	.	CASSLWARLHQETQYF
TRBJ2-1	TRBV30	.	CAWTVSLLAGGLTSYNEQFF
TRBJ2-2	TRBV30	.	CAWSALTSGILLNTGELFF
TRBJ2-1	TRBV6-1	few	CASSTSSYNEQFF
TRBJ2-1	TRBV7-2	.	CASSFPTSGRPRSYNEQFF
TRBJ2-7	TRBV10-1	.	CATEKTETYEQYF
TRBJ2-7	TRBV28	.	CASSPPTVYEQYF
TRBJ2-5	TRBV11-3	.	CASSLDLRTGQETQYF
TRBJ2-3	TRBV9	.	CASSASAGARDTQYF
TRBJ2-5	TRBV5-1	.	CASSPAGLAGGMVKTQYF
TRBJ1-2	TRBV6-5	.	CASSSEIYGYTF
TRBJ1-6	TRBV6-1	.	CASSDWGQINSPLHF
TRBJ2-7	TRBV5-1	.	CASRAAGGAREQYF
TRBJ2-3	TRBV5-1	.	CASSQGLAGDTQYF
TRBJ1-6	TRBV30	.	CAWDRVDSPLHF
TRBJ2-3	TRBV29-1	.	CSVWGRGGAQQTDTQYF
TRBJ2-1	TRBV25-1	.	CASSESSGLSYNEQFF
TRBJ2-1	TRBV18	.	CASSLLAGGPENEQFF
TRBJ2-7	TRBV12-5	.	CASGLVLGQAYEQYF
TRBJ1-6	TRBV18	.	CASRGQGSGSPLHF
TRBJ1-2	TRBV27	.	CASRQPPGGGYTF
TRBJ2-1	TRBV2	once	CASSDPASGRAGYNEQFF
TRBJ2-3	TRBV4-1	.	CASSASGGLVGDTQYF
TRBJ2-7	TRBV7-2	.	CASSFGGGNSYEQYF
TRBJ1-2	TRBV25-1	.	CASSAGTYYTF
TRBJ2-2	TRBV19	.	CASRRREGGTGELFF
TRBJ1-6	TRBV7-8	.	CASSLGSSSYNSPLHF
TRBJ1-2	TRBV21-1	.	CASRPAGARGVGNYGYTF
TRBJ1-2	TRBV7-2	medium-sized	CASSDRRGRGYTF
TRBJ2-5	TRBV28	.	CASSLSGGAPETQYF
TRBJ1-5	TRBV28	once	CASSSRGTGNQPQHF
TRBJ2-7	TRBV9	few	CASSVEAGPYEQYF
TRBJ2-7	TRBV28	.	CASRPTNRGPPYEQYF
TRBJ1-1	TRBV21-1	.	CASSSGQPLSEAFF
TRBJ1-5	TRBV19	few	CASSSKGSNQPQHF
TRBJ2-3	TRBV28	.	CASSLVLAGTSTDTQYF
TRBJ1-2	TRBV28	.	CASSLRGHGYTF
TRBJ2-6	TRBV28	few	CASSLQNSGANVLTF
TRBJ2-4	TRBV28	.	CASSPGGGTKNIQYF
TRBJ1-2	TRBV10-3	.	CAISESGQGNYGYTF
TRBJ2-7	TRBV7-9	.	CASSPAYEQYF
TRBJ2-7	TRBV13	.	CASSLGRGQGYEQYF
TRBJ2-5	TRBV28	.	CASSRTGQETQYF
TRBJ2-3	TRBV2	.	CASSDSTGRNTQYF
TRBJ2-3	TRBV25-1	.	CASKFRESTDTQYF
TRBJ2-1	TRBV10-3	.	CAISESDEQFF